The 2 T cell receptor beta chains reported below all come from one sample, sequenced in a study of T cell responses to AZD1222 COVID-19 vaccine. Assay used: immunoSEQ multiplex PCR; TCRdb lists only in-frame clones, some missing. The sample gives around 120,000 clones, approximately 90% of which show up once; roughly 6.9% is in the top ten. The sample was peripheral blood, taken 28 days after the second AZD1222 dose. The source is an adult who received the AZD1222 COVID-19 vaccine.

The chain is built from TRBV12-3 or TRBV12-4 and TRBJ2-7, with 9 bases identical to TRBD1. This CDR3 is built from 13 residues. Unmatched junction bases numbered 3, after V lost 6 bases and J lost 3 bases. The CDR3 DNA reads TGTGCCAGCAGGACGGGACAGGGCTACGAGCAGTACTTC. Protein: CASRTGQGYEQYF.

The rearrangement joins TRBV19 to TRBJ1-4; no clear D gene. Trimming removed 7 bases at V and 1 base at J, with 13 bases between. The CDR3 totals 15 residues. Per the germline V gene, CDR1 is LNHDA and CDR2 is SQIVND (reference sequence). In DNA, the CDR3 is TGTGCCAGTAAAAGGCGGGTCAGAACTAATGAAAAACTGTTTTTT. It codes for CASKRRVRTNEKLFF. Filled out from reference TRBV19 and TRBJ1-4, the complete variable domain reads DGGITQSPKYLFRKEGQNVTLSCEQNLNHDAMYWYRQDPGQGLRLIYYSQIVNDFQKGDIAEGYSVSREKKESFPLTVTSAQKNPTAFYLCASKRRVRTNEKLFFGSGTQLSVL.